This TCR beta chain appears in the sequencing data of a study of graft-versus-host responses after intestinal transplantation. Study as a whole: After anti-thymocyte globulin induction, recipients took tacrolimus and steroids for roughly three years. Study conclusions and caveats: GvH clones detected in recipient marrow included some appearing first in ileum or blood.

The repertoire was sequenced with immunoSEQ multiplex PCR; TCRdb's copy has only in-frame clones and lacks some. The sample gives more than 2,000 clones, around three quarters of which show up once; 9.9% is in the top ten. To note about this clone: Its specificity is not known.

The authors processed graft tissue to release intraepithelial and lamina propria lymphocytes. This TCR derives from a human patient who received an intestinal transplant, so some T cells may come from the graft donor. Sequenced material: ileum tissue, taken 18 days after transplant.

The CDR3 reads CASSDMSGQETQYF. The DNA for the CDR3 is TGTGCCAGCAGTGATATGTCAGGTCAAGAGACCCAGTACTTC. The rearrangement joins TRBV25-1 to TRBJ2-5; D is ambiguous. CDR3 size: 14 residues. Germline V gene data show CDR1 as MGHDK and CDR2 as SYGVNS. Trimming cost V 3 bases and J 2 bases, with 10 bases left between them.